This T cell receptor beta chain was recovered during a study of beta chain features in type 1 diabetes. Broader study findings: Junctions at VDJ sites from type 1 diabetes patients had fewer insertions and more deletions. Shorter TCRB CDR3s, moderately but significantly so, were found in Type 1 diabetes patients in all four CD4+ subsets.

CDR3 length: 14 amino acids. Unmatched junction bases numbered 12, after V lost 8 bases and J lost 6 bases. Germline lookup yields CDR1 GTSNPN and CDR2 SVGIG (reference sequence). Isolated RNA was reverse transcribed in full, so expressed TCRB transcripts were sequenced. Only in-frame clones appear in the TCRdb table, and some are missing; sequencing was by immunoSEQ multiplex PCR. The sample includes 280,000 or so clones, 15% of them seen just once. The sample holds a few counts of this clone. Antigen: not known. The chain links TRBV30 to TRBJ2-1; 8 bases map to TRBD1. Sample: naive CD4+ T cells from blood. The sequence came from a man in his late teens or twenties with type 1 diabetes. CDR3 DNA sequence: TGTGCCGGTTTTGTCGTACAGGGGGGCAATGAGCAGTTCTTC. It is translated as CAGFVVQGGNEQFF.